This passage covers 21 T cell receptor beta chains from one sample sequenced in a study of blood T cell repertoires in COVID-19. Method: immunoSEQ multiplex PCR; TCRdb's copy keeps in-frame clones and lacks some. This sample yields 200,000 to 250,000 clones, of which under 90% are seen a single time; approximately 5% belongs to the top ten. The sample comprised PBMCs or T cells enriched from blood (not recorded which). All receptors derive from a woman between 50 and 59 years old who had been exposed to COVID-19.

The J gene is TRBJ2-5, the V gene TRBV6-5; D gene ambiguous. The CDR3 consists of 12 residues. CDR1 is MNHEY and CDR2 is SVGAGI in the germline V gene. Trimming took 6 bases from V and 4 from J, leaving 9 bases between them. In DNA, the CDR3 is TGTGCCAGCAGCCGATCTAGAGAGACCCAGTACTTC. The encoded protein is CASSRSRETQYF.

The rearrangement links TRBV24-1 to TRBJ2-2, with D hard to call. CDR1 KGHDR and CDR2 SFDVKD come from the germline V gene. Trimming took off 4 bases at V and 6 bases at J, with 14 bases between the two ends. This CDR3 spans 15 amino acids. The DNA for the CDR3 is TGTGCCACCAGTGACCCAGGATCCCGGTCCGGGGAGCTGTTTTTT. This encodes CATSDPGSRSGELFF.

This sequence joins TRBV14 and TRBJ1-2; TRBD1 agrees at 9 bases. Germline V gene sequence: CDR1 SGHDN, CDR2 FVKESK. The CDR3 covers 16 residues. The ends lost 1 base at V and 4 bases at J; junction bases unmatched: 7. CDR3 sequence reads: CASSQALGQGSYGYTF. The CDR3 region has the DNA TGTGCCAGCAGCCAAGCCTTAGGACAGGGGAGCTATGGCTACACCTTC.

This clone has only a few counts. The CDR3 protein is CASRNKQGATSNQPQHF. The CDR3 bases are TGTGCCAGTAGGAACAAACAGGGGGCCACATCGAATCAGCCCCAGCATTTT. The rearrangement links TRBV19 to TRBJ1-5, with 9 positions matching TRBD1. The CDR3 is 17 residues long. The J segment lost 4 bases and the V segment lost 6 bases, leaving 13 bases of the junction unmatched. CDR1 LNHDA and CDR2 SQIVND come from the germline V gene (reference sequence).

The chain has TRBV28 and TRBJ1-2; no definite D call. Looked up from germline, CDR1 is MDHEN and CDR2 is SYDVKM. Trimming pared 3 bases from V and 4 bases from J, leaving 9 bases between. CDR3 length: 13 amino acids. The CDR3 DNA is TGTGCCAGCAGTTTTAGTGGCGGCTATGGCTACACCTTC. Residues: CASSFSGGYGYTF.

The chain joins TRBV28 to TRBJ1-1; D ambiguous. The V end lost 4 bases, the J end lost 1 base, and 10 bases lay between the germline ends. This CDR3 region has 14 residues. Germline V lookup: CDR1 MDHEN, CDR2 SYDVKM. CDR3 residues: CASSSTRRNTEAFF. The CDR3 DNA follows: TGTGCCAGCAGTTCGACGAGGCGGAACACTGAAGCTTTCTTT.

The CDR3 DNA reads TGTGCCAGTAGTACCCGAATACAGGAGGGGATGTTTGGCTATGGCTACACCTTC. Translated, it gives CASSTRIQEGMFGYGYTF. J is TRBJ1-2 and V is TRBV19; tentatively, D is TRBD1 (5 bases). Deletions cut 4 bases from V and 4 bases from J, with 25 bases between. This CDR3 has 18 residues. The V gene's germline CDR1 is LNHDA and CDR2 SQIVND (reference sequence).

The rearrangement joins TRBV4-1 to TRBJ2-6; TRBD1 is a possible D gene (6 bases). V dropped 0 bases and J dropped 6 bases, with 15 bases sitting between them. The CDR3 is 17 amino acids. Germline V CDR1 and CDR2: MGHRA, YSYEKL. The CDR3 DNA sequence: TGCGCCAGCAGCCAAGATCCTTCAGGGGCGGAGGCCAACGTCCTGACTTTC. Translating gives CASSQDPSGAEANVLTF.

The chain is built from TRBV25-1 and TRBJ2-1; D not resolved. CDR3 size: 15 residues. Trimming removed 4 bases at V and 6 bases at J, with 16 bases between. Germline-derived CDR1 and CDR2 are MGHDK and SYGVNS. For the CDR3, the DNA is TGTGCCAGCAGTGCCCTATGGGTCCCAGGCAATGAGCAGTTCTTC. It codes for CASSALWVPGNEQFF.

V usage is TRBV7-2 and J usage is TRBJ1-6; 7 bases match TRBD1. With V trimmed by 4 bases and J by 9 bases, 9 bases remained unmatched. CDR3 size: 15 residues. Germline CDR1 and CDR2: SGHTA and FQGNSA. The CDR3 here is CASSSRQGASSPLHF. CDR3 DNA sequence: TGTGCCAGCAGCTCGCGACAGGGTGCTAGTTCACCCCTCCACTTT. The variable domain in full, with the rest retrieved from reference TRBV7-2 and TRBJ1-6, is GAGVSQSPSNKVTEKGKDVELRCDPISGHTALYWYRQSLGQGLEFLIYFQGNSAPDKSGLPSDRFSAERTGGSVSTLTIQRTQQEDSAVYLCASSSRQGASSPLHFGNGTRLTVT.

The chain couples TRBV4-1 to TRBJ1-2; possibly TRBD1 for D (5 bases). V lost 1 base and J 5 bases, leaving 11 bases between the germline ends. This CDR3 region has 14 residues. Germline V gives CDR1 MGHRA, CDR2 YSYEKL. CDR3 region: CASSQGAGLYGYTF. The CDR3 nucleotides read TGCGCCAGCAGCCAAGGGGCAGGGTTGTATGGCTACACCTTC.

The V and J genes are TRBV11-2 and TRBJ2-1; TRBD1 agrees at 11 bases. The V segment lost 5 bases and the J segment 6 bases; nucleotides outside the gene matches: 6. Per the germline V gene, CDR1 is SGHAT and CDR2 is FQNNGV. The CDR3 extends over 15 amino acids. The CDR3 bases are TGTGCCAGCAGCGAGGACAGGGGGCTCATCAATGAGCAGTTCTTC. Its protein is CASSEDRGLINEQFF.

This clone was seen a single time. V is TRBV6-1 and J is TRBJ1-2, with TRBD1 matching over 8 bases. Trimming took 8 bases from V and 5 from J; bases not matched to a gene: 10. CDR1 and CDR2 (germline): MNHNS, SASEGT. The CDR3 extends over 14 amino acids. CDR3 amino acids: CASGARTGRYGYTF. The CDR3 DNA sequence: TGTGCCAGCGGCGCTCGGACAGGGCGATATGGCTACACCTTC.

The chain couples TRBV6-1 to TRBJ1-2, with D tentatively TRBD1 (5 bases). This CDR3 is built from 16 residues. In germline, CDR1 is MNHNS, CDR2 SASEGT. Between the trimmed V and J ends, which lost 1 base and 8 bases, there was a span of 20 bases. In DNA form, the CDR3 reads TGTGCCAGCAGTGAAGATGGCGTCTGGGGCGCGGAGGGCTACACCTTC. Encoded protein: CASSEDGVWGAEGYTF.

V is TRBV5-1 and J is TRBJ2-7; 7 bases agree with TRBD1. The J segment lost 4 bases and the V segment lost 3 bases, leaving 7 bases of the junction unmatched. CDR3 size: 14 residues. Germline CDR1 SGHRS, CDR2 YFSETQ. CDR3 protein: CASSYDRAGYEQYF. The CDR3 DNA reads TGCGCCAGCAGCTACGACAGGGCAGGGTACGAGCAGTACTTC.

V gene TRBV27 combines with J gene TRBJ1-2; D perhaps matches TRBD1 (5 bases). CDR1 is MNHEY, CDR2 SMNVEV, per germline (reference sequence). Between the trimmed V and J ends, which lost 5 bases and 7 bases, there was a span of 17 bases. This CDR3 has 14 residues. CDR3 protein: CASSPSGGSAGYTF. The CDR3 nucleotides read TGTGCCAGCAGTCCTTCCGGGGGTTCTGCTGGCTACACCTTC.

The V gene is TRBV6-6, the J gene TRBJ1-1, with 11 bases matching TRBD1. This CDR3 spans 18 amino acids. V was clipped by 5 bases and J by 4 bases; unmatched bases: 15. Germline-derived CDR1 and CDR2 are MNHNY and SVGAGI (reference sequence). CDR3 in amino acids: CASSRSGQGASGSTEAFF. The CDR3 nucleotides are TGTGCCAGCAGTCGGTCCGGACAGGGGGCTTCAGGTAGCACTGAAGCTTTCTTT.

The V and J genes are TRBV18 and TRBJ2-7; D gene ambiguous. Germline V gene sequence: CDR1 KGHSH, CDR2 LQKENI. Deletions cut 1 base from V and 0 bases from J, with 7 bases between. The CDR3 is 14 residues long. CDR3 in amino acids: CASSPRGNSYEQYF. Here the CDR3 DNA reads TGTGCCAGCTCACCACGCGGAAACTCCTACGAGCAGTACTTC.

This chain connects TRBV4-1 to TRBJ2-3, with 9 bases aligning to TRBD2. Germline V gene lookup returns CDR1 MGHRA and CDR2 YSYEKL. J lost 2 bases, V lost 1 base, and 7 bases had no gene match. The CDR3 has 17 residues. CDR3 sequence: CASSQGPLAGATDTQYF. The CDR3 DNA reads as TGCGCCAGCAGCCAAGGTCCCTTAGCGGGGGCCACAGATACGCAGTATTTT.

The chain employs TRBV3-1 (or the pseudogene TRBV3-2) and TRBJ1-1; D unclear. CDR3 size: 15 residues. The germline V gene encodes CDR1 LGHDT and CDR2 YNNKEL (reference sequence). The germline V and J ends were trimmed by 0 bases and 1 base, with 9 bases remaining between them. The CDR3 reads CASSQDWAPNTEAFF. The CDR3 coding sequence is TGTGCCAGCAGCCAAGATTGGGCACCGAACACTGAAGCTTTCTTT.

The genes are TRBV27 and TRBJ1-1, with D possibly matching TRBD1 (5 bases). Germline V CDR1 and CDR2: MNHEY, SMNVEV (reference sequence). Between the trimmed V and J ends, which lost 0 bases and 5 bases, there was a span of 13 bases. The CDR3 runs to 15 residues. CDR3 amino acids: CASSLSQALGTEAFF. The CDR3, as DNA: TGTGCCAGCAGTTTATCACAGGCATTGGGGACTGAAGCTTTCTTT.